Presented here are 10 T cell receptor beta chains from one specimen sequenced in a study of blood T cell repertoires in COVID-19. TCRdb's copy holds only in-frame clones and misses some; the assay was immunoSEQ multiplex PCR. The sample comprises about 220,000 clones, around 80% of which are singletons, and about 13% rests with the top ten. What was sequenced was peripheral blood. The source is a human donor in a cohort sampled during active COVID-19.

V usage is TRBV6-5 and J usage is TRBJ1-3; D remains unclear. The CDR3 extends over 16 amino acids. Trimming removed 0 bases from V and 0 bases from J, with 9 bases in between. The V gene's germline CDR1 is MNHEY and CDR2 SVGAGI. DNA for the CDR3: TGTGCCAGCAGTTACTCGAGGTCTATCTCTGGAAACACCATATATTTT. Its translation: CASSYSRSISGNTIYF.

The V and J genes are TRBV20-1 and TRBJ2-1; 11 nucleotides match TRBD2. The CDR3 runs 16 residues. V gave up 3 bases and J gave up 2 bases; unmatched junction bases: 6. Germline V CDR1 and CDR2: DFQATT, SNEGSKA (reference sequence). The CDR3 nucleotides are TGCAGTGCTAGTGACATAGCGGGGGGGCCCTACAATGAGCAGTTCTTC. It yields the protein CSASDIAGGPYNEQFF.

This chain links TRBV30 with TRBJ1-3; maybe TRBD1 (5 bases). V gave up 5 bases and J gave up 2 bases, with 10 bases separating them. CDR3 length: 13 amino acids. The germline V gene has CDR1 GTSNPN and CDR2 SVGIG (reference sequence). The CDR3 DNA reads TGTGCCTGGGACTGGGGCGCTGGAAACACCATATATTTT. Its translation is CAWDWGAGNTIYF.

The V and J genes are TRBV4-1 and TRBJ1-6; no reliable D call. The germline CDR1 and CDR2 sequences are MGHRA and YSYEKL. Trimming cost V 1 base and J 9 bases, with 19 bases left between them. CDR3 length equals 17 residues. The CDR3 nucleotides read TGCGCCAGCAGCCAAGTCCTTAGGTTTTTACCGGGTTCACCCCTCCACTTT. Encoded protein: CASSQVLRFLPGSPLHF.

The genes are TRBV6-5 and TRBJ2-7, with 9 bases lining up with TRBD2. Germline CDR1 and CDR2: MNHEY and SVGAGI. The CDR3 has 15 residues. With V trimmed by 4 bases and J by 6 bases, 10 bases remained unmatched. CDR3 coding DNA: TGTGCCAGCAGTTCCAGACTAGCGGAGTTGGGCGAGCAGTACTTC. Amino acid sequence: CASSSRLAELGEQYF.

Remarks on this clone: The junction departs from the called germline gene at one end, perhaps through a read error. J is TRBJ2-7 and V is TRBV18; TRBD2 might be the D (5 bases). Germline CDR1 and CDR2: KGHSH and LQKENI. There are 13 residues in the CDR3. CDR3 DNA sequence: TGTGCCAGCTCATCACCGGGGAGCTACGAGCAGTACTTC. Amino acids: CASSSPGSYEQYF.

The genes are TRBV3-1 (or the pseudogene TRBV3-2) and TRBJ2-7; D uncertain. Per germline, CDR1 LGHDT and CDR2 YNNKEL (reference sequence). V dropped 1 base and J dropped 3 bases, with 7 bases sitting between them. This CDR3 is built from 13 residues. As DNA, the CDR3 is TGTGCCAGCAGCCAAGGTCAGAACTACGAGCAGTACTTC. Its translation is CASSQGQNYEQYF.

The gene calls are TRBV12-3 or TRBV12-4 and TRBJ2-7; D perhaps matches TRBD2 (7 bases). The V gene lost 6 bases and the J gene lost 7 bases, with 16 bases spanning the gap. The CDR3 totals 13 residues. CDR3 nucleotide sequence: TGTGCCAGCAGGACAGGTGGGGGGGGAGAGCAGTACTTC. Protein: CASRTGGGGEQYF.

V is TRBV7-2 and J is TRBJ2-1; 11 nucleotides align to TRBD2. This CDR3 is built from 18 residues. The germline V gene encodes CDR1 SGHTA and CDR2 FQGNSA. Trimming cost V 5 bases and J 0 bases; bases outside gene matches: 9. This CDR3 is CASSPRTSGLRSYNEQFF. Written as DNA, the CDR3 is TGTGCCAGCAGCCCGAGGACTAGCGGGCTCCGCTCCTACAATGAGCAGTTCTTC.

V usage is TRBV7-2 and J usage is TRBJ1-5, with TRBD1 matching 10 bases. V lost 5 bases to trimming and J lost 3 bases; unmatched junction nucleotides: 7. Germline CDR1 reads SGHTA; CDR2 reads FQGNSA. The CDR3 loop spans 16 amino acids. The CDR3 loop is CASSIGGQGYNQPQHF. CDR3 coding DNA: TGTGCCAGCAGCATAGGGGGACAGGGGTACAATCAGCCCCAGCATTTT.